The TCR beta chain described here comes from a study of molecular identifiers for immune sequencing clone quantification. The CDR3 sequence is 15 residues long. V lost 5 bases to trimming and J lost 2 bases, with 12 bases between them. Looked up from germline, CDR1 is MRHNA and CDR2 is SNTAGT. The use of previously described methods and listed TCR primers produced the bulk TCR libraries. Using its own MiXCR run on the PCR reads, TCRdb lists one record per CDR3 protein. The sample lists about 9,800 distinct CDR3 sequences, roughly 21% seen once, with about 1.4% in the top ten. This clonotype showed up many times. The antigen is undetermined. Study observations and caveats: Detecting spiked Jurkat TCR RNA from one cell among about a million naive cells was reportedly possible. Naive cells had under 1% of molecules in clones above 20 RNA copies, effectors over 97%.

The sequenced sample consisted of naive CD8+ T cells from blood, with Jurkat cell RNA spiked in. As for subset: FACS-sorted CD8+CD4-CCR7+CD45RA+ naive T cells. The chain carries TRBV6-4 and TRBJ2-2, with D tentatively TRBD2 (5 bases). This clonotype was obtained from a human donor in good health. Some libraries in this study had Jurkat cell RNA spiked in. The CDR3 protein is CASSTGTSNTGELFF. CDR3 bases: TGTGCCAGCAGTACCGGAACTAGTAACACCGGGGAGCTGTTTTTT.